The rows below give T cell receptor beta chains drawn from one sample of a study of shared clonotypes between healthy human individuals. Libraries were prepared by immunoSEQ multiplex PCR; TCRdb keeps only in-frame clonotypes and omits some of them. Here the sample spans 2 million to 2.5 million clones, about 95% being singletons. Sequenced sample: naive CD8+ T cells sorted from blood. All receptors come from a man between 18 and 35 years old in good health. Each CDR3 is given with its conserved first and last residue. A D gene is named only where the DNA matches it firmly. Some rows have no size entry. The others give once, few or many, or a class for an expanded clone.

j_call clone_size v_call d_call cdr3_aa
TRBJ2-7 - TRBV27 - CASSSLGGSYEQYF
TRBJ2-7 - TRBV19 - CASSLTGSYEQYF
TRBJ1-3 - TRBV25-1 TRBD1 CASASPEGAPGNTIYF
TRBJ2-1 - TRBV6-1 - CASSGRDTYNEQFF
TRBJ1-2 - TRBV4-1 TRBD1 CASSQTGTGVAYGYTF
TRBJ2-2 - TRBV2 - CATQGENTGELFF
TRBJ1-5 - TRBV9 - CASSGGHPNQPQHF
TRBJ2-7 - TRBV6-1 - CASSEGLEGPLYEQYF
TRBJ2-7 - TRBV7-9 TRBD1 CASSFRDRRTDSYEQYF
TRBJ2-3 - TRBV27 - CASSFALGLSGADTQYF
TRBJ2-1 - TRBV27 - CASSLSLYNEQFF
TRBJ1-4 - TRBV15 - CATSSSGGGAYEKLFF
TRBJ1-2 - TRBV29-1 TRBD1 CSVPDRGYYGYTF
TRBJ2-1 - TRBV7-8 - CASSAHRSRDETEQFF
TRBJ2-3 - TRBV7-8 - CASSLVGGTDTQYF
TRBJ2-3 - TRBV28 TRBD2 CATGLAGDTQYF
TRBJ2-7 - TRBV6-5 TRBD1 CASSTSGQPYEQYF
TRBJ2-7 - TRBV16 TRBD1 CASSQSGDRVYEQYF
TRBJ1-1 - TRBV15 - CATSRDREGPNTEAFF
TRBJ2-5 - TRBV11-2 - CASSSGTHLSETQYF
TRBJ1-1 - TRBV6-5 - CASSYRGIRTEAFF
TRBJ1-2 - TRBV27 TRBD1 CASTLRTGGVYGYTF
TRBJ1-2 - TRBV29-1 TRBD1 CSVPGQGSSSYGYTF
TRBJ2-4 - TRBV16 TRBD1 CASSHFGQAENIQYF
TRBJ2-5 once TRBV28 - CASSYEPGEETQYF
TRBJ1-1 - TRBV6-5 - CASSYSGTLAFF
TRBJ1-6 - TRBV18 TRBD1 CASSTQEQGTANSPLHF
TRBJ1-5 - TRBV19 TRBD1 CASNPGGYQPQHF
TRBJ2-3 once TRBV10-2 TRBD2 CASSVGTSVDTQYF
TRBJ2-5 - TRBV28 - CATSESSVEYF
TRBJ1-1 - TRBV16 - CASSPGTEMNTEAFF
TRBJ2-1 - TRBV5-4 - CASSFGNNEQFF
TRBJ2-2 - TRBV19 - CAIEGDSTGELFF